This entry lists 28 T cell receptor beta chains sequenced from one sample in a study of cytomegalovirus exposure and HLA in healthy donors. Primers for the PCR totalled 60 Vbeta and 13 Jbeta. Repertoires were generated with immunoSEQ multiplex PCR, while TCRdb's copy carries only in-frame clones and drops some. The sample lists some 150,000 clones, approximately 84% occurring once. Sequencing was done on a sample of PBMCs. These receptors were collected from a young woman in good health and CMV-seronegative.

The rearrangement links TRBV2 to TRBJ2-7, with D perhaps TRBD1 (7 bases). Germline V CDR1 and CDR2: SNHLY, FYNNEI. This CDR3 comprises 16 residues. V was clipped by 7 bases and J by 4 bases, with 23 bases between them. CDR3 region: CASIGGKGGAIYEQYF. DNA for the CDR3: TGTGCCAGCATCGGAGGGAAAGGGGGCGCCATATACGAGCAGTACTTC.

The rearrangement uses TRBV5-1 and TRBJ2-1, with D possibly matching TRBD2 (5 bases). Trimming shortened V by 6 bases and J by 0 bases, and 7 bases separated the two germline ends. The germline gives CDR1 SGHRS, CDR2 YFSETQ. CDR3 length: 13 amino acids. The CDR3 protein is CASKEVSYNEQFF. The CDR3 DNA sequence: TGCGCCAGCAAGGAGGTCTCCTACAATGAGCAGTTCTTC.

This clone was seen a single time. This chain links TRBV10-3 with TRBJ1-1; D is perhaps TRBD1 (5 bases). The CDR3 consists of 13 residues. CDR1 and CDR2 (germline): ENHRY, SYGVKD. V was cut by 3 bases and J by 5 bases, with 10 bases left in between. CDR3 amino acids: CAISDREGTEAFF. For the CDR3, the DNA is TGTGCCATCAGTGACAGGGAAGGGACTGAAGCTTTCTTT.

The chain combines TRBV4-3 with TRBJ2-5; D is perhaps TRBD2 (6 bases). The CDR3 is 15 residues long. V shed 1 base and J shed 4 bases, with 13 bases lying between them. Germline V gene sequence: CDR1 LGHNA, CDR2 YSLEER. The CDR3 DNA follows: TGCGCCAGCAGCCAAGGCGGGACGGCGGGAGAGACCCAGTACTTC. Residues: CASSQGGTAGETQYF.

This clone was found once. The chain joins TRBV5-5 to TRBJ2-5; 10 nucleotides line up with TRBD1. This CDR3 comprises 15 residues. J gave up 5 bases and V 3 bases, and 7 bases lay outside the gene matches. The germline V gene encodes CDR1 SGHKS and CDR2 YYEKEE (reference sequence). DNA for the CDR3: TGTGCCAGCAGCTGGAAGACAGGGGGCTGGGAGACCCAGTACTTC. It is translated as CASSWKTGGWETQYF. Full variable domain (missing parts from reference TRBV5-5 and TRBJ2-5): DAGVTQSPTHLIKTRGQQVTLRCSPISGHKSVSWYQQVLGQGPQFIFQYYEKEERGRGNFPDRFSARQFPNYSSELNVNALLLGDSALYLCASSWKTGGWETQYFGPGTRLLVL.

This clone was picked up one time. The V call is TRBV28, the J call TRBJ1-2; D is undetermined. The CDR3 contains 15 residues. V lost 2 bases and J 0 bases, leaving 10 bases between the germline ends. CDR1 is MDHEN and CDR2 is SYDVKM in the germline V gene. CDR3 DNA sequence: TGTGCCAGCAGTTTACCAGGCCATTCTAACTATGGCTACACCTTC. It is translated as CASSLPGHSNYGYTF.

The chain recombines TRBV4-2 with TRBJ1-3, with D perhaps TRBD1 (5 bases). V lost 4 bases, J lost 3 bases, and 13 bases lay in between. CDR1 and CDR2 from the germline V gene are LGHNA and YNFKEQ. The CDR3 runs 15 residues. As DNA, the CDR3 is TGTGCCAGCAGCCCTCCGGGGGTGGGTGGAAACACCATATATTTT. Translated, it gives CASSPPGVGGNTIYF.

The V call is TRBV7-3, the J call TRBJ2-5; 9 nucleotides agree with TRBD1. CDR3 length: 17 residues. The V gene end was trimmed by 3 bases and the J gene end by 2 bases; junction bases not matched to a gene: 10. CDR1 and CDR2 from the germline V gene are SGHTA and FQGTGA. The CDR3 coding sequence is TGTGCCAGCAGCTTTTTGCCCGGGACAGGGAAACAAGAGACCCAGTACTTC. This sequence encodes CASSFLPGTGKQETQYF.

This clone was picked up a small number of times. The chain combines TRBV2 with TRBJ2-7, with 8 bases matching TRBD1. V was clipped by 9 bases and J by 5 bases; unmatched bases: 3. Germline CDR1 SNHLY, CDR2 FYNNEI. This CDR3 spans 11 amino acids. The CDR3 loop reads CARMDRDEQYF. DNA of the CDR3: TGTGCCAGAATGGACAGGGACGAGCAGTACTTC.

The chain couples TRBV7-9 to TRBJ2-1; 12 nucleotides agree with TRBD2. Trimming took 5 bases from V and 4 from J; bases not matched to a gene: 6. The CDR3 spans 16 residues. From germline, CDR1 is SEHNR and CDR2 FQNEAQ (reference sequence). In DNA, the CDR3 is TGTGCCAGCAGCCCGACTAGCGGGAGTAGATACAATGAGCAGTTCTTC. It codes for CASSPTSGSRYNEQFF.

This clone was counted once. The chain links TRBV18 to TRBJ1-1, with D tentatively TRBD1 (5 bases). Germline V CDR1 and CDR2: KGHSH, LQKENI. The CDR3 loop spans 13 amino acids. Trimming took off 6 bases at V and 1 base at J, with 9 bases between the two ends. The CDR3 region is CASSPTGNTEAFF. DNA for the CDR3: TGTGCCAGCTCCCCAACAGGGAACACTGAAGCTTTCTTT.

The chain employs TRBV25-1 and TRBJ2-3; no clear D gene. The germline V and J ends were trimmed by 5 bases and 2 bases, with 17 bases remaining between them. CDR1 and CDR2 (germline): MGHDK, SYGVNS. This CDR3 contains 16 residues. Written as DNA, the CDR3 is TGTGCCAGCAGTAAATCTGGCCGAGGCCCCACAGATACGCAGTATTTT. Protein: CASSKSGRGPTDTQYF.

The rearrangement uses TRBV29-1 and TRBJ1-5, with 7 bases identical to TRBD1. This CDR3 is built from 13 residues. The trim removed 7 bases at V and 4 bases at J, leaving 7 bases unmatched. The germline V gene encodes CDR1 SQVTM and CDR2 ANQGSEA. CDR3: CSARQGGNQPQHF. The CDR3 bases are TGCAGCGCGAGACAGGGAGGTAATCAGCCCCAGCATTTT.

The gene calls are TRBV2 and TRBJ2-1; 13 nucleotides agree with TRBD2. The CDR3 has 15 amino acids. Germline CDR1 is SNHLY and CDR2 is FYNNEI. J gave up 10 bases and V 5 bases, and 8 bases lay outside the gene matches. The CDR3 sequence: CASSTTSGRAAEQFF. In DNA form, the CDR3 reads TGTGCCAGCAGTACTACTAGCGGGAGGGCCGCGGAGCAGTTCTTC.

This clone is a singleton in its sample. The V call is TRBV19, the J call TRBJ2-3, with TRBD1 identical over 10 bases. The CDR3 has 15 residues. Germline V gives CDR1 LNHDA, CDR2 SQIVND (reference sequence). With 7 bases clipped from V and 3 bases from J, the junction kept 7 bases outside the gene matches. DNA for the CDR3: TGTGCCAGTAAGGTAGGGACAGGGGAGACAGATACGCAGTATTTT. Its translation is CASKVGTGETDTQYF.

The chain combines TRBV9 with TRBJ1-6, with unresolved D. V lost 1 base and J lost 3, with 8 bases in between. The length of the CDR3 is 15 residues. The germline V gene has CDR1 SGDLS and CDR2 YYNGEE. Here the CDR3 DNA reads TGTGCCAGCAGCGTATTTTCAGGCTATAATTCACCCCTCCACTTT. Its protein product is CASSVFSGYNSPLHF.

The chain joins TRBV5-4 to TRBJ2-1; TRBD1 might be the D (8 bases). V lost 4 bases and J 1 base, leaving 21 bases between the germline ends. CDR3 length: 18 amino acids. CDR1 and CDR2 from the germline V gene are SGHNT and YYREEE (reference sequence). CDR3 in DNA: TGTGCCAGCAGCAGGGGCGGGGGCAGGGGGCCTTCCTACAATGAGCAGTTCTTC. Its translation is CASSRGGGRGPSYNEQFF.

A single count supports this clone. DNA of the CDR3: TGTGCCAGCACTACACCCGCGGAAGAGCAGTTCTTC. Translated: CASTTPAEEQFF. The rearrangement joins TRBV28 to TRBJ2-1; D is unresolved. Per germline, CDR1 MDHEN and CDR2 SYDVKM. The V gene lost 7 bases and the J gene lost 10 bases, with 14 bases spanning the gap. This CDR3 is 12 amino acids long.

J is TRBJ2-1 and V is TRBV11-3; D possibly corresponds to TRBD2 (6 bases). This CDR3 is built from 14 residues. The V gene lost 8 bases and the J gene lost 3 bases, with 14 bases spanning the gap. Germline V gives CDR1 SGHNT, CDR2 YENEEA. The CDR3 sequence is CASGRSGDYNEQFF. CDR3 DNA: TGTGCCAGCGGCCGTAGCGGAGACTACAATGAGCAGTTCTTC.

The J gene is TRBJ2-7, the V gene TRBV9; the D is unclear. The CDR3 runs 13 residues. Trimming removed 4 bases at V and 2 bases at J, with 10 bases between. Germline assignment: CDR1 SGDLS and CDR2 YYNGEE. Written as DNA, the CDR3 is TGTGCCAGCAGCTTAGGGCCCCCCTACGAGCAGTACTTC. This encodes CASSLGPPYEQYF.

The count of this clone is one. The V call is TRBV11-3, the J call TRBJ2-2, with D possibly matching TRBD2 (5 bases). V was cut by 1 base and J by 0 bases, with 9 bases left in between. Germline CDR1 is SGHNT and CDR2 is YENEEA. The length of the CDR3 is 16 residues. The CDR3 sequence: CASSLGETANTGELFF. The CDR3 region has the DNA TGTGCCAGCAGCTTAGGGGAGACCGCGAACACCGGGGAGCTGTTTTTT.

This clone was seen only a few times. The chain joins TRBV4-3 to TRBJ2-7; tentative D call: TRBD1 (6 bases). The CDR3 totals 16 residues. V lost 0 bases, J lost 2 bases, and 14 bases lay in between. CDR1 LGHNA and CDR2 YSLEER come from the germline V gene. The CDR3 region is CASSQDPQGKPYEQYF. CDR3 coding DNA: TGCGCCAGCAGCCAAGATCCGCAGGGGAAACCCTACGAGCAGTACTTC.

The V call is TRBV30, the J call TRBJ1-1, with TRBD1 identical over 10 bases. This CDR3 has 13 amino acids. V lost 3 bases, J lost 11 bases, and 9 bases stayed unmatched. Per the germline V gene, CDR1 is GTSNPN and CDR2 is SVGIG (reference sequence). Here the CDR3 DNA reads TGTGCCTGGAGAGAGACAGGGGGCCGTAGGGCTTTCTTT. It encodes CAWRETGGRRAFF.

Points on this clone: A junction end diverges from the germline sequence, so it may reflect a read error. The chain links TRBV7-9 to TRBJ2-7, with a possible D match to TRBD2 (6 bases). The germline V gene has CDR1 SEHNR and CDR2 FQNEAQ (reference sequence). The length of the CDR3 is 16 residues. The CDR3 sequence is CSSSPPGGGATYEQYF. In DNA form, the CDR3 reads TGTTCCAGCAGCCCACCCGGTGGAGGGGCGACCTACGAGCAGTACTTC. The variable domain in full, completed from reference TRBV7-9 and TRBJ2-7, reads DTGVSQNPRHKITKRGQNVTFRCDPISEHNRLYWYRQTLGQGPEFLTYFQNEAQLEKSRLLSDRFSAERPKGSFSTLEIQRTEQGDSAMYLCSSSPPGGGATYEQYFGPGTRLTVT.

The CDR3 DNA follows: TGTGCCAGAGCCTGTGAGCAGTTCTTC. Protein: CARACEQFF. J is TRBJ2-1 and V is TRBV19; D is unresolved. The V gene lost 9 bases and the J gene lost 9 bases, with 6 bases spanning the gap. CDR3 length: 9 amino acids. Germline V gene sequence: CDR1 LNHDA, CDR2 SQIVND (reference sequence).

The V and J genes are TRBV29-1 and TRBJ2-2, with 8 bases identical to TRBD2. CDR1 SQVTM and CDR2 ANQGSEA come from the germline V gene. The trim removed 1 base at V and 1 base at J, leaving 8 bases unmatched. CDR3 length: 17 residues. The CDR3 sequence is CSVEVEASGWNTGELFF. CDR3 DNA: TGCAGCGTTGAAGTCGAGGCTAGCGGGTGGAACACCGGGGAGCTGTTTTTT.

The chain uses TRBV10-1 and TRBJ1-5; D perhaps matches TRBD1 (5 bases). The CDR3 runs 13 residues. V was shortened by 0 bases and J by 6 bases, with 6 bases between the two germline ends. CDR1 is WNHNN, CDR2 SYGVQD, per germline (reference sequence). The CDR3 is CASSESRGQPQHF. CDR3 DNA sequence: TGCGCCAGCAGTGAGTCAAGGGGTCAGCCCCAGCATTTT.

The CDR3 sequence: CASSQEGDSSYEQYF. The CDR3 bases are TGTGCCAGCAGCCAAGAGGGGGACAGCTCCTACGAGCAGTACTTC. The rearrangement joins TRBV4-2 to TRBJ2-5; 7 bases line up with TRBD1. The end of the DNA fits TRBJ2-7 better, so the J call may be wrong. Germline V gene lookup returns CDR1 LGHNA and CDR2 YNFKEQ. The CDR3 totals 15 residues.